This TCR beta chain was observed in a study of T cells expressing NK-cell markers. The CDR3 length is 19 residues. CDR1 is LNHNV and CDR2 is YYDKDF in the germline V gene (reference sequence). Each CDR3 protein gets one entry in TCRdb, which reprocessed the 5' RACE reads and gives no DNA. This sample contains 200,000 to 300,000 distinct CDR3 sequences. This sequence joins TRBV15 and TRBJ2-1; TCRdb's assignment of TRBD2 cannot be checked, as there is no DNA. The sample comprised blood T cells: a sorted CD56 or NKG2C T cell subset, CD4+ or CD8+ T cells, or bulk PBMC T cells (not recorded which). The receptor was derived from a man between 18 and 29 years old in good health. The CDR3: CATSREILAGNFTVQEQFF.